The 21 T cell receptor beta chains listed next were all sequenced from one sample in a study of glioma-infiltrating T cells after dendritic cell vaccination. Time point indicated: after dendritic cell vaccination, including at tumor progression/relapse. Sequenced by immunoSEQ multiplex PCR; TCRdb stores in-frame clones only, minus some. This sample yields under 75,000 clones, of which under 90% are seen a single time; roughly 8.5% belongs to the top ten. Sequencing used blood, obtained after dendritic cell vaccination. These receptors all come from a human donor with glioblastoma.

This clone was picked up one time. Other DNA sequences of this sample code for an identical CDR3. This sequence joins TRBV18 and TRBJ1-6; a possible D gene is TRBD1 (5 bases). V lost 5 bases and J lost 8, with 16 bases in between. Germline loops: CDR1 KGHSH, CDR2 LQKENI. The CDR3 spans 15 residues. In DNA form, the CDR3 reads TGTGCCAGCTCATCCTCGTGGGGAGGGGATTCACCCCTCCACTTT. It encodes CASSSSWGGDSPLHF.

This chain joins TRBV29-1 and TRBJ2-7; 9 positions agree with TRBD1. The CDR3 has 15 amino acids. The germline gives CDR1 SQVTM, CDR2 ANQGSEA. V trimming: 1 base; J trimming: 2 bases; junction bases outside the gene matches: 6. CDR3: CSVEAQGALTYEQYF. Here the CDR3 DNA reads TGCAGCGTTGAAGCACAGGGGGCGCTTACCTACGAGCAGTACTTC.

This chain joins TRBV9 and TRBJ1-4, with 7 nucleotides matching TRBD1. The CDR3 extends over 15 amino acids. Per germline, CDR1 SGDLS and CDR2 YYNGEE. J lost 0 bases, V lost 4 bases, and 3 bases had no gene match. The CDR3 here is CASSPGTATNEKLFF. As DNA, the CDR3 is TGTGCCAGCAGCCCGGGGACAGCAACTAATGAAAAACTGTTTTTT.

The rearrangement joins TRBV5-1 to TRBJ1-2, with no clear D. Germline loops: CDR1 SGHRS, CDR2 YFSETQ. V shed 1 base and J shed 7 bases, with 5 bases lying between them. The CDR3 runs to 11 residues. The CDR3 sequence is CASSLSGGYTF. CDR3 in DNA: TGCGCCAGCAGCTTGTCGGGTGGCTACACCTTC.

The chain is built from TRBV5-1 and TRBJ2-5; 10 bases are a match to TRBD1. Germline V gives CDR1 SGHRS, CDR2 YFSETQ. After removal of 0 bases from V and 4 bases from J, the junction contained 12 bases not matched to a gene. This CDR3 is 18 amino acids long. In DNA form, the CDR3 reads TGCGCCAGCAGCTTGGTAGTCGGGACAGGGGACCCTCCAGAGACCCAGTACTTC. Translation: CASSLVVGTGDPPETQYF.

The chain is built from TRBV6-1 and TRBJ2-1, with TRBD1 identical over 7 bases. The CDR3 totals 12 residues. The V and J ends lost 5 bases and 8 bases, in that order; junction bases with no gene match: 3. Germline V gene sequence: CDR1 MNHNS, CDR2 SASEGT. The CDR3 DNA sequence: TGTGCCAGCAGTCAACAGGGGCATGAGCAGTTCTTC. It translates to CASSQQGHEQFF.

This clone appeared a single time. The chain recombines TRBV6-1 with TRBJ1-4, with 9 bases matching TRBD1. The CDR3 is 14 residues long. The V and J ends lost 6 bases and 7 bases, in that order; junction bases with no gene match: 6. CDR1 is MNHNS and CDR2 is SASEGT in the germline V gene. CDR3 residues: CASRGQGSGEKLFF. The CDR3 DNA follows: TGTGCCAGCAGGGGACAGGGTTCGGGTGAAAAACTGTTTTTT.

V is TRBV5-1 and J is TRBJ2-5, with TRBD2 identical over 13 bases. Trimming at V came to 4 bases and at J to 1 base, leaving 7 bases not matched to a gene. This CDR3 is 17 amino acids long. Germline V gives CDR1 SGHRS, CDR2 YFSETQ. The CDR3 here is CASSPRTSGGLQETQYF. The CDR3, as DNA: TGCGCCAGCAGCCCTAGGACTAGCGGGGGCCTCCAAGAGACCCAGTACTTC.

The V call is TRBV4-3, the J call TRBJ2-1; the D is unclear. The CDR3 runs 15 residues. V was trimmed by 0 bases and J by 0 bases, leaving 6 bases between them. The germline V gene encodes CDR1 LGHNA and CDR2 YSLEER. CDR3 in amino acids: CASSQDYSSYNEQFF. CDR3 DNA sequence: TGCGCCAGCAGCCAAGATTATAGCTCCTACAATGAGCAGTTCTTC.

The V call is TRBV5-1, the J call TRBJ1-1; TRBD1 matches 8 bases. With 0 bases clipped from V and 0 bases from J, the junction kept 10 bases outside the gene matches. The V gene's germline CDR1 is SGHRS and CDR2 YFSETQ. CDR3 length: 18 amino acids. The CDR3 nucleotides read TGCGCCAGCAGCTTGGTGGCACAGGGGGGTCCCATGAACACTGAAGCTTTCTTT. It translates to CASSLVAQGGPMNTEAFF.

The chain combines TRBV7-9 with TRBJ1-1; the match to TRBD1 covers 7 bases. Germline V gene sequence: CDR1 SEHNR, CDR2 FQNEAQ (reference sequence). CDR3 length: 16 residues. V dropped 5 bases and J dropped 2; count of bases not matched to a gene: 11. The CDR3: CASSQIWDRENTEAFF. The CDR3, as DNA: TGTGCCAGCAGCCAGATATGGGACAGAGAAAACACTGAAGCTTTCTTT.

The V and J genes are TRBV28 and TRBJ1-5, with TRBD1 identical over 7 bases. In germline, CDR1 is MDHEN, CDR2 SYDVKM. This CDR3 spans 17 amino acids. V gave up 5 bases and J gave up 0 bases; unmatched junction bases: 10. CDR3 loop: CASSNIRDSYSNQPQHF. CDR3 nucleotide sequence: TGTGCCAGCAGTAACATCCGGGACAGCTATAGCAATCAGCCCCAGCATTTT.

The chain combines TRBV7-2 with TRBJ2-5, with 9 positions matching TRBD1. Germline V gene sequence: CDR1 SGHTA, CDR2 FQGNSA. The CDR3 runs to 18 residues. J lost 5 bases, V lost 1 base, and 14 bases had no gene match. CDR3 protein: CASSLDSPGTGMRETQYF. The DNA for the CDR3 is TGTGCCAGCAGCTTAGATTCCCCCGGGACAGGGATGAGGGAGACCCAGTACTTC.

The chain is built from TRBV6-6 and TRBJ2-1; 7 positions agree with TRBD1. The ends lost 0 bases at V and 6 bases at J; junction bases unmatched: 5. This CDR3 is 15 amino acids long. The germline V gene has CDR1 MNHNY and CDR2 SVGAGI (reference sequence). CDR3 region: CASSYSIGQANEQFF. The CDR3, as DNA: TGTGCCAGCAGTTACTCGATAGGACAGGCCAATGAGCAGTTCTTC.

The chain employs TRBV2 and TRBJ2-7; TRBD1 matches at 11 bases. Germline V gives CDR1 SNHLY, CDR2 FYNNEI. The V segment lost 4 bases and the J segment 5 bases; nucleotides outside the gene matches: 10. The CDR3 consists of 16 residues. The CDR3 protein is CASSGFGDRGVHEQYF. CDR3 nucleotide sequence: TGTGCCAGCAGTGGATTCGGGGACAGGGGGGTCCACGAGCAGTACTTC.

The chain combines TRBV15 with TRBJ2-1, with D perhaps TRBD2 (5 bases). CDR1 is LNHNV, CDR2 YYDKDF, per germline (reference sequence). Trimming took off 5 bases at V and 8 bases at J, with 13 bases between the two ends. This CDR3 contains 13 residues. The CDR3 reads CATSSKLVHEQFF. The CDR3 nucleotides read TGTGCCACCAGCTCGAAACTAGTCCATGAGCAGTTCTTC.

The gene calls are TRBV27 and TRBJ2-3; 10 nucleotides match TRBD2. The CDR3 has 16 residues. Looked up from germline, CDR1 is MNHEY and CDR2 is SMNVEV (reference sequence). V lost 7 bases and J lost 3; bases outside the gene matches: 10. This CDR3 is CASNPLAGWGTDTQYF. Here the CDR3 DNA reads TGTGCCAGCAACCCACTAGCGGGGTGGGGAACAGATACGCAGTATTTT.

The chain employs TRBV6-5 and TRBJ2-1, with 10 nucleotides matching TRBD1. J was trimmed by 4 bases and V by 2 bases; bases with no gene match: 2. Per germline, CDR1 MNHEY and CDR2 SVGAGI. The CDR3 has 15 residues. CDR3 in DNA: TGTGCCAGCAGTTACCGGGACAGGGGATACAATGAGCAGTTCTTC. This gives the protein CASSYRDRGYNEQFF.

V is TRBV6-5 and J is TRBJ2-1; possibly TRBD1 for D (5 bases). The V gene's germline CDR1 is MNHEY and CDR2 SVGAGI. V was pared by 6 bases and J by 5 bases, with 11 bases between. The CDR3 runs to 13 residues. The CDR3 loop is CASRPGFNNEQFF. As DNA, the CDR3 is TGTGCCAGCAGACCAGGGTTCAACAATGAGCAGTTCTTC.

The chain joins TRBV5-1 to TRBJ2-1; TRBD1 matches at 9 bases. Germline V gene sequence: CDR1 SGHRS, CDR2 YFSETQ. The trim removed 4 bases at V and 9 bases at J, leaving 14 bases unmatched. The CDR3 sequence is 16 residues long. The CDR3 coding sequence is TGCGCCAGCAGCCGCGGGTCCGGGACAGGGTTGGGTGAGCAGTTCTTC. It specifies CASSRGSGTGLGEQFF.

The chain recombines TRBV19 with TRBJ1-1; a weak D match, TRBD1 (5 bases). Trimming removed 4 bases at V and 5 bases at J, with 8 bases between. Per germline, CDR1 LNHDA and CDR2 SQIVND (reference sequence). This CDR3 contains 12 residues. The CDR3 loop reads CASSTGWTEAFF. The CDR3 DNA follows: TGTGCCAGTAGTACAGGGTGGACTGAAGCTTTCTTT.